The text below deals with one TCR beta chain. It has no known antigen specificity. Base qualities are not recorded, but no much larger clone differs from it by a single base. The entry originates in a study of blood T cells in healthy people across ages (dated by TCRdb to the mid-2010s). For the wider study: Template switching captured roughly one uniquely barcoded TCR beta cDNA molecule per two T cells in model experiments. Using deep sequencing normalized with unique cDNA molecular identifiers, the study measured how TCR beta repertoire diversity changes with age. Donors were grouped into four age groups: young (average about 15 years), middle-aged (39), aged (around 56) and long-lived (roughly 80). Donors of different ages were randomly distributed across sequencing lanes to avoid experimental bias. For two donors (one aged 18 to 30 and one aged 80 or older), the study analyzed two additional independent replicas of 1 million unique cDNA reads from the same blood draw.

The method behind the library was 5' RACE. Sequencing took place on an Illumina HiSeq 2500. A second PCR of about 6 to 12 cycles was run with a J-beta primer mix and a sample-barcoded 5' primer. A template-switch 5' adaptor carrying 12 random nucleotides introduced a unique molecular identifier onto each TCR beta cDNA molecule. Each sample yielded at least 2.5 million CDR3-containing paired-end reads. All of the RNA was converted into first-strand cDNA using the Mint cDNA synthesis kit, with a TRBC-specific oligonucleotide serving as the primer. Following uracil-DNA glycosylase treatment, a first 18-cycle PCR with universal primers M1SS and BC2_uni_R was performed on all cDNA. The authors processed their data as follows. For normalization, 1 million high-quality reads, each with a distinct molecular identifier, were randomly selected from each sample. Reads sharing molecular identifiers were discarded rather than binned into consensus sequences. MiTCR, with a Q25 quality threshold and the strictest error-elimination algorithm, was used for CDR3 identification, clonotype clustering and error correction. A nonparametric unseen species model with Euler transformation was used to estimate lower-bound total TCR beta diversity. TCRdb cleaned the public reads at Q25 with fastp, built clones with MiXCR and kept in-frame beta chains. Rows are combined by CDR3 protein, so each entry shows the most common genes and DNA. TCRdb's processing, not the study's, gives the V and J calls here. For this sample the table gives about 1.5 million distinct CDR3 sequences, of which about 42% were detected only once. The ten most abundant clones make up 4% of the sample.

Donors were 35 to 40 systemically healthy Caucasian individuals from Russia aged roughly 6 to 90 years. Each donor gave about 10 milliliters of peripheral blood, drawn into EDTA-treated Vacutainer tubes. Ficoll-Paque density-gradient centrifugation was used to isolate PBMCs, with at least 7 million per sample. Total RNA, at least 6 micrograms per sample, was extracted from PBMCs with Trizol reagent. Naive CD45RAhigh/CD27high T cell percentages were measured by flow cytometry on a PBMC aliquot from every donor. V is reduced by 5 bases and J by 3 bases, leaving a spacing of 10 bases between them. The CDR3 spans 13 residues, from the cysteine through the phenylalanine. Of the read, only the CDR3 DNA is kept; its 39 bases are in frame from base 1. CDR1 MNHEY and CDR2 SMNVEV were looked up in the germline V gene (reference sequence). Broader findings and caveats from the paper: Total diversity estimates from one million sequenced T cells were considered lower bounds and underestimates. Because profiling used bulk unsorted PBMCs, naive and antigen-experienced compartments could not be compared conclusively. Observed TCR beta diversity per million T cells fell roughly linearly with age, and a significant reduction was already apparent by age around 44. Compared with the aged group, the long-lived group had more naive CD4+ T cells, fewer expanded clones and increased TCR diversity, a pattern suggesting age selection. The CMV infection status of donors was not known, potentially confounding age-related changes in expanded clonotypes. Observed TCR beta diversity correlated strongly with the percentage of naive T cells measured by flow cytometry.

This TCR derives from a woman aged 18-29 years in good health. This sequence uses TRBV27 and TRBJ1-1, and possibly TRBD1, on 5 matching bases. Input material: blood. The CDR3 region: CASSLQQDTEAFF. Read as DNA, the sequence is TGTGCCAGCAGTCTTCAACAGGACACTGAAGCTTTCTTT.